The present TCR beta chain was sequenced within a study of T-cell reconstitution after alpha-beta-depleted transplantation in children. This clonotype appeared a few times. Germline V CDR1 and CDR2: SGHVS, FQNEAQ. Trimming cost V 1 base and J 1 base, with 22 bases left between them. The CDR3 runs 19 residues. Unique molecular identifiers tagged the TCRbeta library. TCRdb re-called the PCR reads with MiXCR, one entry per CDR3 protein. The table shows hundreds of thousands of distinct CDR3 sequences, with around 13% occurring only once. This rearrangement joins TRBV7-8 to TRBJ1-2; D unclear. The sequence derives from a girl aged 2-10 years with congenital amegakaryocytic thrombocytopenia, due to receive a stem cell transplant. The sequencing here drew on PBMCs, taken before TCRalphabeta/CD19-depleted stem cell transplant. The CDR3 loop reads CASSLVYPGPTKDNYGYTF. In DNA form, the CDR3 reads TGTGCCAGCAGCTTAGTATACCCCGGCCCAACCAAGGATAACTATGGCTACACCTTC.